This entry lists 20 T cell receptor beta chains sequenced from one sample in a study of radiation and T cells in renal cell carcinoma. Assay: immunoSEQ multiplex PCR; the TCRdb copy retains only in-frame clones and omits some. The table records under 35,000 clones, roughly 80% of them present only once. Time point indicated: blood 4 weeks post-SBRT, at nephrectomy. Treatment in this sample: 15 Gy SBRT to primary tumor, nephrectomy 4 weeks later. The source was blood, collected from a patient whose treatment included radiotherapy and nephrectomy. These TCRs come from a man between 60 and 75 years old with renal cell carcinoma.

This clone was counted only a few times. The CDR3 nucleotides read TGCGCCAGCAGCTTGTGGGGACACCAAGGCGACGAGCAGTACTTC. Its translation: CASSLWGHQGDEQYF. V gene TRBV5-1 combines with J gene TRBJ2-7; D perhaps matches TRBD1 (6 bases). V was pared by 1 base and J by 5 bases, with 16 bases between. CDR3 length: 15 residues. CDR1 is SGHRS, CDR2 YFSETQ, per germline.

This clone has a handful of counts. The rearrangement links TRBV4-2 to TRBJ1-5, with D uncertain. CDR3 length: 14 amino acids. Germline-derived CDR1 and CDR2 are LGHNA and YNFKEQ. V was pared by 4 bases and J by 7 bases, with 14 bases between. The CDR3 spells CASSLLPVEQPQHF. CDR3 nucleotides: TGTGCCAGCAGCCTCTTACCTGTAGAACAGCCCCAGCATTTT.

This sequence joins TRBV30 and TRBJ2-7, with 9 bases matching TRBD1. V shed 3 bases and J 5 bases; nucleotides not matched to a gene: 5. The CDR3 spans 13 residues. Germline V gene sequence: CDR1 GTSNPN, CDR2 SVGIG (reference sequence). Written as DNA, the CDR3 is TGTGCCTGGAGCGTGGGGACAGGGAACGAGCAGTACTTC. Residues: CAWSVGTGNEQYF.

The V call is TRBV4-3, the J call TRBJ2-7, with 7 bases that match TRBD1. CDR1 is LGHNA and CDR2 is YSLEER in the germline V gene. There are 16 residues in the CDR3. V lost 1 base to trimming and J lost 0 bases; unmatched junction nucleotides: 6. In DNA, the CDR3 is TGCGCCAGCAGCCAAGGAGGGACAGCGGACTCCTACGAGCAGTACTTC. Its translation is CASSQGGTADSYEQYF.

CDR3 DNA: TGTGCCAGCAGCTTATCAGTAGCGGGAGAGCGGAATGAGCAGTTCTTC. Translating gives CASSLSVAGERNEQFF. The chain uses TRBV11-2 and TRBJ2-1; the match to TRBD2 covers 9 bases. The CDR3 sequence is 16 residues long. Germline-derived CDR1 and CDR2 are SGHAT and FQNNGV. V dropped 2 bases and J dropped 7; count of bases not matched to a gene: 9.

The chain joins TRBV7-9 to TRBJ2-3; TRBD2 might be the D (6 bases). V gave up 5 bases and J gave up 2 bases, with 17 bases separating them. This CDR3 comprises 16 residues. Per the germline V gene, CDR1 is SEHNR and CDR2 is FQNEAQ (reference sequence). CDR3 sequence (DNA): TGTGCCAGCAGCCGTCGACTAGTTCTCTACACAGATACGCAGTATTTT. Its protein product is CASSRRLVLYTDTQYF.

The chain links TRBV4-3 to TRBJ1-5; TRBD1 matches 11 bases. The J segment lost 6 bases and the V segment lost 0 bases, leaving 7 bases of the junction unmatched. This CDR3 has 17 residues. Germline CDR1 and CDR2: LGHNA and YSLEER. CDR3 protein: CASSQERWGQGVQPQHF. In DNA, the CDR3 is TGCGCCAGCAGCCAAGAGAGGTGGGGACAGGGGGTTCAGCCCCAGCATTTT.

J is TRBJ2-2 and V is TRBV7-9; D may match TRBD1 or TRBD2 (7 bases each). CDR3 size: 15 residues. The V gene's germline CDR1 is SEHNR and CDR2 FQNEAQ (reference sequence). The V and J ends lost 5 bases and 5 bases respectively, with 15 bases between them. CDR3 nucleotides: TGTGCCAGCAGCCTTCCAGGGGGGGAGACCGGGGAGCTGTTTTTT. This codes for CASSLPGGETGELFF.

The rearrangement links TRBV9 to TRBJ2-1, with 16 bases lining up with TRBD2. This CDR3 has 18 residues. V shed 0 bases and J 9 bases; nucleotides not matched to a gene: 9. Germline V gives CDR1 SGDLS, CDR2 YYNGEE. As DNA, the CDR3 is TGTGCCAGCAGCGTAGCCCCTCCGGGACTAGCGGGAGGGAGTGAGCAGTTCTTC. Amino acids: CASSVAPPGLAGGSEQFF.

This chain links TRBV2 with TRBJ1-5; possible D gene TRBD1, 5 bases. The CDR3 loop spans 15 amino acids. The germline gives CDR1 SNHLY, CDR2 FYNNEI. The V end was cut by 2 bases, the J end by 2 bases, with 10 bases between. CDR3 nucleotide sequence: TGTGCCAGCAGTGAACAGGGAGTGGGCAATCAGCCCCAGCATTTT. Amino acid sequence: CASSEQGVGNQPQHF.

Written as DNA, the CDR3 is TGCAGCGTTGAAGTTGGGACAGCCGGGGAAGCTTTCTTT. Translation: CSVEVGTAGEAFF. The genes are TRBV29-1 and TRBJ1-1; TRBD1 aligns across 7 bases. The CDR3 has 13 amino acids. Germline V gives CDR1 SQVTM, CDR2 ANQGSEA. V shed 1 base, J shed 8 bases, and the junction held 7 bases outside the gene matches.

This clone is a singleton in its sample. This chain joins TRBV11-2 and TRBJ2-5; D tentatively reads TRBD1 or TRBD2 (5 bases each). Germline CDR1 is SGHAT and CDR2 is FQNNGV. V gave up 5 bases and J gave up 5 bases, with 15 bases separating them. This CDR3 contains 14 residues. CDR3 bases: TGTGCCAGCAGCATCCGGGACGATCAGGAGACCCAGTACTTC. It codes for CASSIRDDQETQYF.

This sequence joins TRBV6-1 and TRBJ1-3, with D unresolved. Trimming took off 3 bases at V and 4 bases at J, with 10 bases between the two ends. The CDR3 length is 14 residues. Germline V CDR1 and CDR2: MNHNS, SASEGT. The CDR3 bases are TGTGCCAGCAGTGAGTGGGCTCAAGGAAACACCATATATTTT. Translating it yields CASSEWAQGNTIYF.

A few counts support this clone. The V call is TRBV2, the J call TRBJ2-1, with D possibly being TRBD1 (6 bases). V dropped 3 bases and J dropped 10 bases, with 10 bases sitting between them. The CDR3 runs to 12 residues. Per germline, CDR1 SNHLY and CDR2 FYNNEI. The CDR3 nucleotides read TGTGCCAGCAGTGAGATAACAGGGGAGCAGTTCTTC. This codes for CASSEITGEQFF.

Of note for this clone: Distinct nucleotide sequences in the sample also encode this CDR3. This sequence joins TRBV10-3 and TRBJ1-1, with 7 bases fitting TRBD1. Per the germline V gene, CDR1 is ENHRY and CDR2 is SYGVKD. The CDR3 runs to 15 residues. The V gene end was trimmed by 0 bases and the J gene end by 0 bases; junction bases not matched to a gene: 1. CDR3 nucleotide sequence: TGTGCCATCAGTGAGTCAGGGACAGTGAACACTGAAGCTTTCTTT. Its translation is CAISESGTVNTEAFF.

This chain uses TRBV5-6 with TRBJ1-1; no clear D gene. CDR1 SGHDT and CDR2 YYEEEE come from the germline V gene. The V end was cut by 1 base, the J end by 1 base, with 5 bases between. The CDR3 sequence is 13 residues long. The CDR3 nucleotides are TGTGCCAGCAGCTTGCCCGCGAACACTGAAGCTTTCTTT. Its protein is CASSLPANTEAFF.

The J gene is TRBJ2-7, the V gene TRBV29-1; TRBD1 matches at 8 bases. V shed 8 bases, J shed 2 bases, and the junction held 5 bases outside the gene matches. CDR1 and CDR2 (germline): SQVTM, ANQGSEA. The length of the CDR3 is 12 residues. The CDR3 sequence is CSTRTGPYEQYF. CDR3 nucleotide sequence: TGCAGCACCCGGACAGGGCCCTACGAGCAGTACTTC.

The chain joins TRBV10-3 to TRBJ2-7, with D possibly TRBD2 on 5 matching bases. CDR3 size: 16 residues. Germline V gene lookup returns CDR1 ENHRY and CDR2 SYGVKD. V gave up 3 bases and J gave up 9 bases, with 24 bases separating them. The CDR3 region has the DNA TGTGCCATCAGTGAACATCTTTCGGAGACCCCCGGAGGGCAGTACTTC. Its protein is CAISEHLSETPGGQYF.

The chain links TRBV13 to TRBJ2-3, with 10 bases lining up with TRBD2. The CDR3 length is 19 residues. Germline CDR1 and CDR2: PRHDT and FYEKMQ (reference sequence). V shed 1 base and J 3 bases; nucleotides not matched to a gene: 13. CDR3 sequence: CASSLAWRGTSEATDTQYF. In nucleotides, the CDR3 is TGTGCCAGCAGCTTAGCGTGGCGGGGGACTAGCGAGGCGACAGATACGCAGTATTTT.

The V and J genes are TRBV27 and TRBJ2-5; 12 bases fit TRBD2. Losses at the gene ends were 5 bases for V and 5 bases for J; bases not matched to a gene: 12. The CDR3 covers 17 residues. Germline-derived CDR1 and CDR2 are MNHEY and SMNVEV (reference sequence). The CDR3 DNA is TGTGCCAGCAGTGCTGATACACTAGCGGGAGGTGGGGAGACCCAGTACTTC. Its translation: CASSADTLAGGGETQYF.